The source of this T cell receptor (beta chain) is a study of response to subunit inactivated influenza vaccine. The CDR3 spans 13 residues. V was pared by 5 bases and J by 7 bases, with 3 bases of the junction left unmatched. The germline V gene has CDR1 SGHRS and CDR2 YFSETQ. TCRdb called the RT-PCR reads again in MiXCR, with one record for every CDR3 protein. The profile shows about 160,000 distinct CDR3 sequences, approximately 10% of them singletons. This clonotype showed up just a few times. This receptor was obtained from a man between 50 and 59 years old who received an inactivated influenza vaccine. The chain employs TRBV5-1 and TRBJ1-6; 7 bases agree with TRBD1. Sequenced material: non-naive T cells sorted from PBMCs, taken about 40 days after vaccination. CDR3 region: CASSSDRNSPLHF. The CDR3 DNA follows: TGCGCCAGCAGTTCGGACAGGAATTCACCCCTCCACTTT.